The 28 T cell receptor beta chains presented below share a single source sample, sequenced in a study of shared clonotypes between healthy human individuals. Here immunoSEQ multiplex PCR was the method, and the copy in TCRdb shows in-frame clones only, minus some. The table lists about 2 million clones, 95% of them singletons. The sample consisted of naive CD4+ T cells sorted from blood. The sample's subset: CD45RA+ positively selected. The source is a man aged 18 to 30 in good health.

This chain connects TRBV5-1 to TRBJ1-6, with 10 bases that match TRBD1. The CDR3 has 14 amino acids. The V gene end was trimmed by 4 bases and the J gene end by 8 bases; junction bases not matched to a gene: 3. CDR1 and CDR2 from the germline V gene are SGHRS and YFSETQ. In DNA, the CDR3 is TGCGCCAGCAGCCTGACAGGGGGCGATTCACCCCTCCACTTT. It specifies CASSLTGGDSPLHF.

The chain recombines TRBV5-6 with TRBJ1-1; D unresolved. Germline CDR1 and CDR2: SGHDT and YYEEEE. V was trimmed by 1 base and J by 6 bases, leaving 10 bases between them. This CDR3 is built from 13 residues. CDR3 region: CASSLFQAAEAFF. CDR3 nucleotide sequence: TGTGCCAGCAGCTTGTTCCAGGCCGCTGAAGCTTTCTTT.

Details on this clone: The junction does not match germline at one end; this may be a read error. As DNA, the CDR3 is TGTGCTAGCAGCTTAGGACTAGCGGGTACGCAGTATTTT. Protein: CASSLGLAGTQYF. The chain combines TRBV7-7 with TRBJ2-3; 11 positions agree with TRBD2. CDR1 is SSHAT and CDR2 is FNYEAQ in the germline V gene (reference sequence). The CDR3 loop spans 13 amino acids. The full variable domain, in which reference TRBV7-7 and TRBJ2-3 provide the parts outside the CDR3, is GAGVSQSPRYKVTKRGQDVTLRCDPISSHATLYWYQQALGQGPEFLTYFNYEAQPDKSGLPSDRFSAERPEGSISTLTIQRTEQRDSAMYRCASSLGLAGTQYFGPGTRLTVL.

The chain has TRBV6-5 and TRBJ1-1, with D uncertain. This CDR3 region has 14 residues. Trimming left V 2 bases short and J 4 bases short, with 11 bases between. The V gene's germline CDR1 is MNHEY and CDR2 SVGAGI. DNA for the CDR3: TGTGCCAGCAGTTACAGGGAAGGCGGCACTGAAGCTTTCTTT. Translated, it gives CASSYREGGTEAFF.

The chain carries TRBV15 and TRBJ2-1, with a weak D call TRBD2 (5 bases). The CDR3 consists of 16 residues. The V and J ends lost 7 bases and 7 bases respectively, with 23 bases between them. Germline V gene sequence: CDR1 LNHNV, CDR2 YYDKDF (reference sequence). Here the CDR3 DNA reads TGTGCCACCAACCCTCGAGGGAGTTTGATTAAGAATGAGCAGTTCTTC. Its translation is CATNPRGSLIKNEQFF. The full variable domain, with the rest looked up from reference TRBV15 and TRBJ2-1, is DAMVIQNPRYQVTQFGKPVTLSCSQTLNHNVMYWYQQKSSQAPKLLFHYYDKDFNNEADTPDNFQSRRPNTSFCFLDIRSPGLGDTAMYLCATNPRGSLIKNEQFFGPGTRLTVL.

The V and J genes are TRBV5-6 and TRBJ2-7, with D perhaps TRBD2 (6 bases). The germline V gene has CDR1 SGHDT and CDR2 YYEEEE. Trimming pared 4 bases from V and 3 bases from J, leaving 20 bases between. This CDR3 spans 16 amino acids. This chain's CDR3 is CASSSLGGGSGYEQYF. CDR3 sequence (DNA): TGTGCCAGCAGCAGCCTGGGTGGGGGGAGCGGCTACGAGCAGTACTTC.

The chain uses TRBV30 and TRBJ1-2; tentatively, D is TRBD1 (6 bases). Trimming pared 2 bases from V and 5 bases from J, leaving 15 bases between. The CDR3 runs to 14 residues. Per the germline V gene, CDR1 is GTSNPN and CDR2 is SVGIG (reference sequence). The CDR3 reads CAWSIGGGGYGYTF. The CDR3 nucleotides are TGTGCCTGGAGTATCGGAGGGGGAGGATATGGCTACACCTTC.

V is TRBV6-4 and J is TRBJ1-6; 9 bases are a match to TRBD1. J lost 5 bases, V lost 9 bases, and 8 bases had no gene match. Germline V gives CDR1 MRHNA, CDR2 SNTAGT. The CDR3 loop spans 15 amino acids. CDR3 region: CARGRDRVNNSPLHF. In DNA form, the CDR3 reads TGTGCCAGGGGACGGGACAGGGTGAATAATTCACCCCTCCACTTT.

The V call is TRBV7-2, the J call TRBJ2-1; TRBD1 agrees at 9 bases. Germline V CDR1 and CDR2: SGHTA, FQGNSA. The CDR3 sequence is 15 residues long. Trimming took 2 bases from V and 9 from J; bases not matched to a gene: 8. DNA of the CDR3: TGTGCCAGCAGCTTATCGGGACAGGGATATGGTGAGCAGTTCTTC. This sequence encodes CASSLSGQGYGEQFF.

The chain recombines TRBV4-1 with TRBJ1-4; D not certain. The CDR3 contains 15 residues. V lost 2 bases and J 7 bases, leaving 14 bases between the germline ends. Germline loops: CDR1 MGHRA, CDR2 YSYEKL. Here the CDR3 DNA reads TGCGCCAGCAGCCAACCGGACTTGGAGAGTGAAAAACTGTTTTTT. This sequence encodes CASSQPDLESEKLFF.

V usage is TRBV11-2 and J usage is TRBJ2-1; D may match TRBD1 or TRBD2 (5 bases each). The CDR3 spans 12 residues. Between the trimmed V and J ends, which lost 5 bases and 7 bases, there was a span of 9 bases. The germline V gene has CDR1 SGHAT and CDR2 FQNNGV. The CDR3 spells CASSPGSNEQFF. For the CDR3, the DNA is TGTGCCAGCAGCCCAGGGAGTAATGAGCAGTTCTTC.

The chain links TRBV30 to TRBJ2-4; D gene unclear. The CDR3 contains 16 residues. In germline, CDR1 is GTSNPN, CDR2 SVGIG (reference sequence). Trimming shortened V by 8 bases and J by 1 base, and 21 bases separated the two germline ends. CDR3 residues: CAGSLGLTNAKNIQYF. CDR3 nucleotides: TGTGCCGGTTCATTAGGGCTCACGAACGCCAAAAACATTCAGTACTTC.

This chain uses TRBV18 with TRBJ1-4; 7 bases line up with TRBD1. With V trimmed by 10 bases and J by 5 bases, 4 bases remained unmatched. In germline, CDR1 is KGHSH, CDR2 LQKENI. The CDR3 is made up of 12 amino acids. CDR3 protein: CATKGANEKLFF. DNA of the CDR3: TGTGCCACAAAGGGGGCGAATGAAAAACTGTTTTTT.

The chain carries TRBV19 and TRBJ1-5; weak D call: TRBD1 (6 bases). This CDR3 has 18 residues. Trimming left V 2 bases short and J 4 bases short, with 21 bases between. Germline V gene sequence: CDR1 LNHDA, CDR2 SQIVND (reference sequence). The CDR3 coding sequence is TGTGCCAGTAGTATAAGGGATTCGACAGGAATCGGAAATCAGCCCCAGCATTTT. As protein: CASSIRDSTGIGNQPQHF.

The chain is built from TRBV6-1 and TRBJ1-2, with TRBD1 matching 10 bases. The CDR3 has 15 residues. Germline V gene sequence: CDR1 MNHNS, CDR2 SASEGT. V shed 2 bases, J shed 7 bases, and the junction held 7 bases outside the gene matches. The CDR3 region is CASSERGQGPRGYTF. The CDR3 bases are TGTGCCAGCAGTGAAAGGGGACAGGGGCCACGTGGCTACACCTTC.

J is TRBJ1-1 and V is TRBV18; 7 nucleotides align to TRBD1. V dropped 4 bases and J dropped 11; count of bases not matched to a gene: 7. The CDR3 extends over 12 amino acids. Germline assignment: CDR1 KGHSH and CDR2 LQKENI. This chain's CDR3 is CASSRPDRVAFF. The CDR3 region has the DNA TGTGCCAGCTCACGACCTGACAGGGTGGCTTTCTTT.

V and J are TRBV4-3 and TRBJ1-2, with D unclear. Trimming removed 1 base from V and 5 bases from J, with 17 bases in between. CDR1 is LGHNA, CDR2 YSLEER, per germline. The CDR3 spans 16 residues. CDR3 sequence (DNA): TGCGCCAGCAGCCAAGGGGCAGGAGATAATTATTATGGCTACACCTTC. Amino acids: CASSQGAGDNYYGYTF.

The chain combines TRBV18 with TRBJ2-3; 7 bases are a match to TRBD2. The CDR3 covers 16 residues. Trimming removed 3 bases from V and 4 bases from J; junction bases left unmatched: 10. CDR1 is KGHSH and CDR2 is LQKENI in the germline V gene. This CDR3 is CASSPPSGDASDTQYF. CDR3 coding DNA: TGTGCCAGCTCACCCCCAAGCGGGGACGCGTCAGATACGCAGTATTTT.

V gene TRBV6-1 combines with J gene TRBJ2-1; D is unclear. V lost 2 bases and J 4 bases, leaving 3 bases between the germline ends. The germline V gene has CDR1 MNHNS and CDR2 SASEGT. The CDR3 is 12 residues long. The CDR3 protein is CASSEQYNEQFF. The CDR3 region has the DNA TGTGCCAGCAGTGAACAGTACAATGAGCAGTTCTTC.

This clone appeared a single time. The V and J genes are TRBV4-1 and TRBJ1-1; D gene ambiguous. Germline V gene lookup returns CDR1 MGHRA and CDR2 YSYEKL. V was cut by 1 base and J by 4 bases, with 7 bases left in between. The CDR3 runs to 13 residues. The CDR3 nucleotides read TGCGCCAGCAGCCAAGCGCTGGGCACTGAAGCTTTCTTT. Encoded protein: CASSQALGTEAFF.

The chain employs TRBV6-5 and TRBJ2-2; D remains ambiguous. Deletions cut 6 bases from V and 0 bases from J, with 11 bases between. The CDR3 has 15 residues. Looked up from germline, CDR1 is MNHEY and CDR2 is SVGAGI. CDR3 DNA sequence: TGTGCCAGCAGGGGCACCGAATCGAACACCGGGGAGCTGTTTTTT. Amino acid sequence: CASRGTESNTGELFF.

In the case of this clone: Different DNA sequences within this sample yield the same CDR3. The CDR3 spells CASKGNQPQHF. CDR3 DNA: TGTGCCAGCAAAGGTAATCAGCCCCAGCATTTT. The chain joins TRBV28 to TRBJ1-5, with D unclear. Trimming left V 7 bases short and J 4 bases short, with 5 bases between. Germline V gives CDR1 MDHEN, CDR2 SYDVKM. The CDR3 has 11 residues.

The chain couples TRBV5-1 to TRBJ1-4; D is possibly TRBD1 (6 bases). The ends were cut back, 1 base at V and 7 bases at J, with 11 bases in the middle. The CDR3 is 14 amino acids. Germline CDR1 SGHRS, CDR2 YFSETQ. Here the CDR3 reads CASSLSTGFEKLFF. For the CDR3, the DNA is TGCGCCAGCAGCTTGTCTACAGGGTTTGAAAAACTGTTTTTT.

V is TRBV6-1 and J is TRBJ1-5; D is possibly TRBD1 (5 bases). This CDR3 has 16 amino acids. V shed 0 bases and J shed 4 bases, with 13 bases lying between them. The germline V gene has CDR1 MNHNS and CDR2 SASEGT. The chain's CDR3 is CASSEAWQGGNQPQHF. The CDR3 region has the DNA TGTGCCAGCAGTGAAGCGTGGCAGGGAGGTAATCAGCCCCAGCATTTT.

V and J are TRBV19 and TRBJ1-1; 8 bases map to TRBD1. The CDR3 contains 15 residues. Germline V gene sequence: CDR1 LNHDA, CDR2 SQIVND (reference sequence). Trimming removed 6 bases from V and 0 bases from J; junction bases left unmatched: 6. The CDR3 nucleotides are TGTGCCAGTAGAACTTTGGGACAGGTGAACACTGAAGCTTTCTTT. Encoded protein: CASRTLGQVNTEAFF.

This chain links TRBV27 with TRBJ2-1; D call uncertain. The CDR3 loop spans 13 amino acids. Looked up from germline, CDR1 is MNHEY and CDR2 is SMNVEV (reference sequence). The germline V and J ends were trimmed by 2 bases and 5 bases, with 7 bases remaining between them. The CDR3: CASSLETHNEQFF. The CDR3 nucleotides are TGTGCCAGCAGTTTAGAGACCCACAATGAGCAGTTCTTC.

V gene TRBV7-9 combines with J gene TRBJ2-2; D is uncertain. Trimming took off 2 bases at V and 1 base at J, with 14 bases between the two ends. Germline V gives CDR1 SEHNR, CDR2 FQNEAQ (reference sequence). The CDR3 extends over 17 amino acids. The CDR3 spells CASSLNYHRQNTGELFF. The CDR3 coding sequence is TGTGCCAGCAGCTTAAACTACCATCGACAGAACACCGGGGAGCTGTTTTTT. Full variable domain (outside the CDR3, taken from reference TRBV7-9 and TRBJ2-2): DTGVSQNPRHKITKRGQNVTFRCDPISEHNRLYWYRQTLGQGPEFLTYFQNEAQLEKSRLLSDRFSAERPKGSFSTLEIQRTEQGDSAMYLCASSLNYHRQNTGELFFGEGSRLTVL.

The chain couples TRBV19 to TRBJ1-4; the D is unclear. CDR3 size: 12 residues. Trimming pared 8 bases from V and 5 bases from J, leaving 9 bases between. CDR1 LNHDA and CDR2 SQIVND come from the germline V gene (reference sequence). The CDR3 loop is CASRNTNEKLFF. The CDR3, as DNA: TGTGCCAGTCGGAATACGAATGAAAAACTGTTTTTT.